This T cell receptor beta chain originates from a study of T cells in localized non-small cell lung cancer. Profiled with immunoSEQ multiplex PCR; TCRdb holds only in-frame clones, not every one. The sample holds approximately 30,000 clones; 85% to 90% are singletons and the top ten take 4% to 5%. In regard to this clone: Its antigen remains unknown.

Findings and limits, study-wide: Maximal T cell clonality occurred in uninvolved adjacent lung, with tumor ranking below it.

This CDR3 has 14 amino acids. Trimming stripped 1 base from V and 2 bases from J, with 4 bases between. Germline CDR1 reads SGHRS; CDR2 reads YFSETQ. The V call is TRBV5-1, the J call TRBJ2-6; no definite D call. The sample in question was peripheral blood, obtained before any cancer treatment. The sequence came from an older male donor with stage III lung adenocarcinoma. CDR3 coding DNA: TGCGCCAGCAGCTTGAACCCTGGGGCCAACGTCCTGACTTTC. Its protein is CASSLNPGANVLTF. Variable domain in full (rest from reference TRBV5-1 and TRBJ2-6): KAGVTQTPRYLIKTRGQQVTLSCSPISGHRSVSWYQQTPGQGLQFLFEYFSETQRNKGNFPGRFSGRQFSNSRSEMNVSTLELGDSALYLCASSLNPGANVLTFGAGSRLTVL.